The 25 T cell receptor beta chains listed next were all sequenced from one sample in a study of yellow fever vaccine responses in identical twins listed by TCRdb under 2018. The library was made by RT-PCR. The sequencer listed for this sample is Illumina HiSeq 2500. TCRdb applied fastp at Q25 and MiXCR to the public reads, then kept only in-frame beta chains. Identical CDR3 proteins give one entry, which carries the most common genes and DNA. The sample includes 35,000 or so distinct CDR3 sequences, with less than 70% observed a single time. The ten largest clones represent 4.5% of the sample. Sequencing used T cells from blood (PBMCs), unsorted or a sorted subset (not recorded which), obtained before or after yellow fever vaccination (not recorded which). These receptors all stem from a woman aged 18-29 years who received the yellow fever vaccine. Donor details come from another sample of the same person, matched by shared clones.

The chain couples TRBV12-3 or TRBV12-4 to TRBJ2-1, with 7 bases identical to TRBD2. V trimming: 5 bases; J trimming: 8 bases; junction bases outside the gene matches: 9. This CDR3 comprises 14 residues. The CDR3 sequence: CASSREVGLHEQFF. The CDR3 nucleotides are TGTGCCAGCAGTCGGGAGGTCGGCCTTCATGAGCAGTTCTTC.

V usage is TRBV7-3 and J usage is TRBJ2-2; the match to TRBD1 covers 8 bases. The CDR3 extends over 16 amino acids. Germline lookup yields CDR1 SGHTA and CDR2 FQGTGA. The trim removed 7 bases at V and 3 bases at J, leaving 10 bases unmatched. The CDR3 spells CASTTGQGGYTGELFF. The CDR3 DNA follows: TGTGCCAGCACTACAGGACAGGGAGGATACACCGGGGAGCTGTTTTTT.

V is TRBV19 and J is TRBJ2-4, with TRBD1 matching 9 bases. The CDR3 spans 14 residues. V gave up 4 bases and J gave up 7 bases; unmatched junction bases: 5. The germline gives CDR1 LNHDA, CDR2 SQIVND (reference sequence). CDR3 in DNA: TGTGCCAGTAGTACGCCGGGACAGGGTAACATTCAGTACTTC. This sequence encodes CASSTPGQGNIQYF.

This chain joins TRBV28 and TRBJ2-2; 8 bases align to TRBD2. The V segment lost 3 bases and the J segment 3 bases; nucleotides outside the gene matches: 3. This CDR3 is built from 15 residues. Germline CDR1 is MDHEN and CDR2 is SYDVKM. In DNA, the CDR3 is TGTGCCAGCAGTTTCGGGGGGGCCGACACCGGGGAGCTGTTTTTT. Translating gives CASSFGGADTGELFF.

Only a few counts were recorded for this clonotype. The rearrangement uses TRBV6-1 and TRBJ2-1; the match to TRBD2 covers 8 bases. Germline V lookup: CDR1 MNHNS, CDR2 SASEGT. V lost 5 bases and J lost 8; bases outside the gene matches: 14. The CDR3 runs 16 residues. The CDR3 sequence: CASSRASGSYRDEQFF. CDR3 sequence (DNA): TGTGCCAGCAGTCGCGCCAGCGGGAGTTACCGAGATGAGCAGTTCTTC.

This clonotype was observed a handful of times. This chain links TRBV2 with TRBJ1-2; D unresolved. Trimming cost V 3 bases and J 7 bases, with 6 bases left between them. In germline, CDR1 is SNHLY, CDR2 FYNNEI. There are 11 residues in the CDR3. The CDR3 DNA reads as TGTGCCAGCAGTGAGAGTGCTGGCTACACCTTC. It is translated as CASSESAGYTF.

The chain carries TRBV20-1 and TRBJ2-7; D may be TRBD1 or TRBD2 (5 bases each). Germline CDR1 reads DFQATT; CDR2 reads SNEGSKA (reference sequence). V lost 1 base, J lost 1 base, and 8 bases lay in between. CDR3 length: 13 residues. CDR3 protein: CSARGWGSYEQYV. The CDR3 nucleotides read TGCAGTGCTAGAGGATGGGGGTCCTACGAGCAGTACGTC.

This clonotype was detected a few times. The chain combines TRBV18 with TRBJ1-5; TRBD1 matches at 8 bases. The junction had 8 bases not matched to a gene; V was cut back by 4 bases and J by 0 bases. CDR1 and CDR2 (germline): KGHSH, LQKENI. The CDR3 is 17 amino acids. Here the CDR3 DNA reads TGTGCCAGCTCACGCGGGGCGACAGGGGATAGCAATCAGCCCCAGCATTTT. Translation: CASSRGATGDSNQPQHF.

The chain employs TRBV7-8 and TRBJ1-1; possible D gene TRBD1, 5 bases. The germline gives CDR1 SGHVS, CDR2 FQNEAQ. The CDR3 runs 14 residues. V was trimmed by 2 bases and J by 7 bases, leaving 14 bases between them. The CDR3 DNA is TGTGCCAGCAGCTTAATCAGGGTGATGGATGAAGCTTTCTTT. Its translation: CASSLIRVMDEAFF.

The table lists this clonotype with a few counts. V is TRBV18 and J is TRBJ2-5; D gene ambiguous. Trimming pared 3 bases from V and 2 bases from J, leaving 13 bases between. Germline assignment: CDR1 KGHSH and CDR2 LQKENI. This CDR3 is 15 amino acids long. CDR3 nucleotides: TGTGCCAGCTCACCGGCCTCTCCTATTCAAGAGACCCAGTACTTC. It codes for CASSPASPIQETQYF.

The chain joins TRBV20-1 to TRBJ1-6; 9 nucleotides agree with TRBD1. CDR3 size: 13 residues. Per germline, CDR1 DFQATT and CDR2 SNEGSKA (reference sequence). CDR3 loop: CAGGQGVNSPLHF. As DNA, the CDR3 is TGCGCGGGGGGACAGGGCGTTAATTCACCCCTCCACTTT.

V usage is TRBV4-1 and J usage is TRBJ1-5, with a tentative D call TRBD1 (5 bases). Looked up from germline, CDR1 is MGHRA and CDR2 is YSYEKL. This CDR3 region has 15 residues. The V end lost 0 bases, the J end lost 7 bases, and 13 bases lay between the germline ends. The CDR3 DNA reads as TGCGCCAGCAGCCAAGATGTGGGACTATGGCAGCCCCAGCATTTT. Protein: CASSQDVGLWQPQHF.

The genes are TRBV6-5 and TRBJ1-6; D perhaps matches TRBD1 (5 bases). V was shortened by 2 bases and J by 9 bases, with 11 bases between the two germline ends. This CDR3 has 14 amino acids. The germline V gene encodes CDR1 MNHEY and CDR2 SVGAGI. The CDR3 protein is CASSYRQGSSPLHF. Written as DNA, the CDR3 is TGTGCCAGCAGTTACAGGCAGGGAAGTTCACCCCTCCACTTT.

The chain is built from TRBV29-1 and TRBJ2-5; D may be TRBD2 (5 bases). V was cut by 4 bases and J by 2 bases, with 11 bases left in between. The CDR3 loop spans 13 amino acids. Germline V CDR1 and CDR2: SQVTM, ANQGSEA. CDR3 in DNA: TGCAGCGTTGCCCGGGGTTTGCAAGAGACCCAGTACTTC. Encoded protein: CSVARGLQETQYF.

The chain combines TRBV14 with TRBJ2-4; no firm D call. The V and J ends lost 2 bases and 9 bases respectively, with 11 bases between them. Looked up from germline, CDR1 is SGHDN and CDR2 is FVKESK. This CDR3 has 13 residues. CDR3 residues: CASSQIGAGIQYF. The CDR3 bases are TGTGCCAGCAGCCAAATAGGAGCAGGCATTCAGTACTTC.

The rearrangement uses TRBV7-9 and TRBJ2-5; 7 bases are shared with TRBD1. This CDR3 contains 14 residues. Germline V gene sequence: CDR1 SEHNR, CDR2 FQNEAQ (reference sequence). J lost 3 bases, V lost 3 bases, and 4 bases had no gene match. CDR3 amino acids: CASSLTGKEETQYF. The CDR3 nucleotides read TGTGCCAGCAGCTTGACAGGGAAAGAAGAGACCCAGTACTTC.

V is TRBV11-1 and J is TRBJ2-2; no firm D call. V was pared by 4 bases and J by 5 bases, with 2 bases between. Germline V gene sequence: CDR1 SGHAT, CDR2 FQDESV (reference sequence). The CDR3 has 11 amino acids. CDR3 in DNA: TGTGCCAGCAGCTGGACCGGGGAGCTGTTTTTT. It specifies CASSWTGELFF.

V usage is TRBV5-6 and J usage is TRBJ1-3; TRBD1 is a possible D gene (5 bases). Trimming left V 0 bases short and J 0 bases short, with 13 bases between. The V gene's germline CDR1 is SGHDT and CDR2 YYEEEE. The CDR3 is made up of 17 amino acids. The CDR3 DNA sequence: TGTGCCAGCAGCTTGGGTGCAGGGTCACACTCTGGAAACACCATATATTTT. This gives the protein CASSLGAGSHSGNTIYF.

There are a few counts of this clonotype. The V gene is TRBV28, the J gene TRBJ2-4; tentative D call: TRBD1 (8 bases). V lost 8 bases and J 4 bases, leaving 18 bases between the germline ends. The CDR3 contains 15 residues. Germline lookup yields CDR1 MDHEN and CDR2 SYDVKM. The CDR3 sequence: CASLPQQGGKNIQYF. The CDR3 DNA sequence: TGTGCCAGCCTCCCCCAACAGGGGGGGAAAAACATTCAGTACTTC.

The V call is TRBV11-3, the J call TRBJ2-5, with 8 bases fitting TRBD2. Germline V gene lookup returns CDR1 SGHNT and CDR2 YENEEA. After removal of 3 bases from V and 0 bases from J, the junction contained 3 bases not matched to a gene. This CDR3 region has 15 residues. CDR3 protein: CASSFNSGNQETQYF. The CDR3, as DNA: TGTGCCAGCAGCTTTAATAGCGGGAACCAAGAGACCCAGTACTTC.

The chain is built from TRBV20-1 and TRBJ2-4, with 11 bases identical to TRBD2. The V and J ends lost 2 bases and 8 bases, in that order; junction bases with no gene match: 5. CDR1 DFQATT and CDR2 SNEGSKA come from the germline V gene (reference sequence). This CDR3 spans 14 amino acids. CDR3 in DNA: TGCAGTGCTAGACCAATAGCGGGGGGGTACATTCAGTACTTC. It yields the protein CSARPIAGGYIQYF.

The chain links TRBV6-1 to TRBJ1-2; D is unresolved. Germline V gene data show CDR1 as MNHNS and CDR2 as SASEGT. The CDR3 is made up of 13 amino acids. V dropped 6 bases and J dropped 8 bases, with 16 bases sitting between them. CDR3 protein: CASRPTGFWGYTF. CDR3 coding DNA: TGTGCCAGCAGGCCGACGGGGTTTTGGGGCTACACCTTC.

This clonotype showed up just a few times. V usage is TRBV18 and J usage is TRBJ2-7, with D unclear. CDR3 size: 13 residues. Germline V gene sequence: CDR1 KGHSH, CDR2 LQKENI. Trimming removed 1 base at V and 6 bases at J, with 10 bases between. DNA for the CDR3: TGTGCCAGCTCACCACGGACCGAAGGCGAGCAGTACGTC. It yields the protein CASSPRTEGEQYV.

The chain uses TRBV3-1 and TRBJ2-6; D unclear. Germline V gene lookup returns CDR1 LGHDT and CDR2 YNNKEL (reference sequence). The CDR3 is made up of 15 amino acids. The V end lost 4 bases, the J end lost 3 bases, and 10 bases lay between the germline ends. CDR3 amino acids: CASSLGARGANVLTF. In nucleotides, the CDR3 is TGTGCCAGCAGCCTCGGCGCTCGTGGGGCCAACGTCCTGACTTTC.

The genes are TRBV27 and TRBJ2-2, with D unclear. This CDR3 has 13 residues. V dropped 4 bases and J dropped 6 bases, with 9 bases sitting between them. CDR1 and CDR2 (germline): MNHEY, SMNVEV (reference sequence). The CDR3 bases are TGTGCCAGCAGTTATAGGGTCGCCGGGGAGCTGTTTTTT. Translating gives CASSYRVAGELFF.